This entry describes one T cell receptor (beta chain). This entry belongs to a study of blood T cell repertoires in COVID-19. Whole-study context: The United States, Italy and Spain provided the acute and convalescent COVID-19 samples. From T cells, B-cell-depleted T cells, or PBMCs came the material, which was cDNA or gDNA.

Original processing notes: It was from reference gene primer amplification that nucleated cell counts were estimated. TCRdb keeps only in-frame clones here, not all; method: immunoSEQ multiplex PCR. That table is the source of V, J and clone size, and D and trimming were worked out from the DNA. The sample records fewer than 180,000 clones, about 90% being singletons. CDR3 size: 12 residues. Germline assignment: CDR1 MNHEY and CDR2 SMNVEV (reference sequence). V was shortened by 6 bases and J by 0 bases, with 6 bases between the two germline ends. This sequence joins TRBV27 and TRBJ2-7; D ambiguous. The sequenced sample consisted of peripheral blood. The sequence was collected from a woman aged 55-75 years with active or convalescent COVID-19. The CDR3 here is CASRSSSYEQYF. CDR3 DNA sequence: TGTGCCAGCAGATCGAGCTCCTACGAGCAGTACTTC.